In its sample, the clone carrying this T cell receptor (beta chain) was seen a few times. This specimen comes from a study of CD8+ T cells in alopecia areata. Following RNA extraction, reverse transcription yielded cDNA that acted as the sequencing template. The protocol was immunoSEQ multiplex PCR, while the TCRdb copy is restricted to in-frame clones and leaves out a portion. Here the sample spans more than 95,000 clones, over 60% being singletons. Sequencing input: CD4+ T cells sorted from blood. This TCR derives from a human donor in good health.

The CDR3 loop reads CAISPPGGDEQFF. As DNA, the CDR3 is TGTGCCATCAGTCCCCCGGGGGGGGATGAGCAGTTCTTC. This chain joins TRBV10-3 and TRBJ2-1; 8 nucleotides match TRBD2. CDR1 and CDR2 (germline): ENHRY, SYGVKD. The CDR3 totals 13 residues. With V trimmed by 5 bases and J by 8 bases, 5 bases remained unmatched.